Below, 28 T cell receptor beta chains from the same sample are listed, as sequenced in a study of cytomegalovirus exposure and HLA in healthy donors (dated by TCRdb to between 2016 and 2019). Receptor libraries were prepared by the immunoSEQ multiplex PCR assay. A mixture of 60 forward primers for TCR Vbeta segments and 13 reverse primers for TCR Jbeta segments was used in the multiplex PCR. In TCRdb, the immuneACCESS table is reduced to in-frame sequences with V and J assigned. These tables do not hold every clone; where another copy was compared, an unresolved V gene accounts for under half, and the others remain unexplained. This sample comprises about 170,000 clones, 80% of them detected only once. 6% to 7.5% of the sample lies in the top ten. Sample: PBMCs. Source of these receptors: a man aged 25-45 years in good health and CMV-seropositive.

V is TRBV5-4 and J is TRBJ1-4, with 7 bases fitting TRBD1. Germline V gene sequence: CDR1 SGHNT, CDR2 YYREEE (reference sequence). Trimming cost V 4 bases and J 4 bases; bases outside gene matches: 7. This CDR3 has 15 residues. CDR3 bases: TGTGCCAGCAGCACGGGGACAGACAATAATGAAAAACTGTTTTTT. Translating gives CASSTGTDNNEKLFF. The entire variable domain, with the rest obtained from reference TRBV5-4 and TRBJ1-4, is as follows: ETGVTQSPTHLIKTRGQQVTLRCSSQSGHNTVSWYQQALGQGPQFIFQYYREEENGRGNFPPRFSGLQFPNYSSELNVNALELDDSALYLCASSTGTDNNEKLFFGSGTQLSVL.

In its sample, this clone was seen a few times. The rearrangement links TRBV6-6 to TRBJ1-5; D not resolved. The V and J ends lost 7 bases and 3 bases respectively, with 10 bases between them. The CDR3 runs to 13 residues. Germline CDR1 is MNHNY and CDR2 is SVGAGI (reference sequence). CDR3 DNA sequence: TGTGCCAGCAAACGAGGAGACAATCAGCCCCAGCATTTT. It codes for CASKRGDNQPQHF.

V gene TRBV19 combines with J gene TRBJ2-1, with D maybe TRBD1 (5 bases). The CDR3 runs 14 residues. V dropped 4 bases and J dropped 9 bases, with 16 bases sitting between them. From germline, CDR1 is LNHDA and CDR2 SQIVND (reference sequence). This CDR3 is CASSTDTLGGEQFF. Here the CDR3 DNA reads TGTGCCAGTAGTACGGACACGTTAGGTGGTGAGCAGTTCTTC.

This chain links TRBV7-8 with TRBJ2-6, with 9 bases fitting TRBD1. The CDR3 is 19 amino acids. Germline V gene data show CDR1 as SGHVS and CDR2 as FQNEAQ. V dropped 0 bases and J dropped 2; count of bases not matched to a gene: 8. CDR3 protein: CASSLAPWDRETGANVLTF. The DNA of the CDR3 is TGTGCCAGCAGCTTAGCCCCCTGGGACAGGGAAACTGGGGCCAACGTCCTGACTTTC.

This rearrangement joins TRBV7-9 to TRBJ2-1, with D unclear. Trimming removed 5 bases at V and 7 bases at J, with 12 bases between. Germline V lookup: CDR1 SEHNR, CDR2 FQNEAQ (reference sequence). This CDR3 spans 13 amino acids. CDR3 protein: CASSPPNQNEQFF. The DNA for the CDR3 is TGTGCCAGCAGCCCCCCGAATCAGAATGAGCAGTTCTTC.

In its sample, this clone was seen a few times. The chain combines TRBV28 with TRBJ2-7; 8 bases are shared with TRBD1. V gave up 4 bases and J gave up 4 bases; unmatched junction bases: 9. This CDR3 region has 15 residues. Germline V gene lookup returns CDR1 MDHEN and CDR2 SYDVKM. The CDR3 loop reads CASSSFGQGGYEQYF. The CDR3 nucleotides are TGTGCCAGCAGTTCATTCGGACAGGGTGGGTACGAGCAGTACTTC.

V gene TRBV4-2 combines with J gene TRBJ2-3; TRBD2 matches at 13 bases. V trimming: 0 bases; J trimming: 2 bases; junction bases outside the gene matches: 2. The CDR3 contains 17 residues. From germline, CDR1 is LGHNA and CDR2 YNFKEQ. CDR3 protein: CASSQDGTSGITDTQYF. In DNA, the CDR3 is TGTGCCAGCAGCCAAGACGGGACTAGCGGGATCACAGATACGCAGTATTTT.

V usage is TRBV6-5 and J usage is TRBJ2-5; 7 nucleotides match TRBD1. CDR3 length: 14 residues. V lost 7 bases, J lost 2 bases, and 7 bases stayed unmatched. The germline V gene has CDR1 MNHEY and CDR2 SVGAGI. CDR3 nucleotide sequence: TGTGCCAGCACCCGGACAGGACCTCAAGAGACCCAGTACTTC. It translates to CASTRTGPQETQYF.

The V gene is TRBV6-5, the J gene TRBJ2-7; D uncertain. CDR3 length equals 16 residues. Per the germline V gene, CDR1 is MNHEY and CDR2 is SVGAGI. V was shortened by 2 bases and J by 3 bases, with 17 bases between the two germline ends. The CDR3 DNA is TGTGCCAGCAGTTACGCCGTAGTCCCCACCCGCTACGAGCAGTACTTC. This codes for CASSYAVVPTRYEQYF.

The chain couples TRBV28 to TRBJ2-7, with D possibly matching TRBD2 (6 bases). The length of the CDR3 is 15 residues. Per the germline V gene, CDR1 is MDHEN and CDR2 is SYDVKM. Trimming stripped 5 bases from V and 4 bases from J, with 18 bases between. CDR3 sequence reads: CASSLFGGPEYEQYF. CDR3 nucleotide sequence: TGTGCCAGCAGTCTCTTCGGAGGGCCAGAATACGAGCAGTACTTC.

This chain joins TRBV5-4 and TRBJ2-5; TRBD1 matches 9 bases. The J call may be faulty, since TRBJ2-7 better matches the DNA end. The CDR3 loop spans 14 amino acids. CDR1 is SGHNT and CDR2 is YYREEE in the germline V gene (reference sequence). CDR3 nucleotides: TGTGCCAGCAGCTCGGGACAGGGCAGGAGCGAGCAGTACTTC. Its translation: CASSSGQGRSEQYF.

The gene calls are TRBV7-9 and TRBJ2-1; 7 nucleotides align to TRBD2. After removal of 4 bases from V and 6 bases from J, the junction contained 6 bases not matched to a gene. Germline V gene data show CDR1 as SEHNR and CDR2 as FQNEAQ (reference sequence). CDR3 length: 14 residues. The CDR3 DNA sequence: TGTGCCAGCAGCTGGAGCGGGGTCCCCAATGAGCAGTTCTTC. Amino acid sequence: CASSWSGVPNEQFF.

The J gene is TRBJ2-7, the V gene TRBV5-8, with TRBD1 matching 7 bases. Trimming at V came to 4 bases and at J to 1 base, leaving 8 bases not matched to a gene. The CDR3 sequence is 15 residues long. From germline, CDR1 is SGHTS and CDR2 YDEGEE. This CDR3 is CASSAGQAASYEQYF. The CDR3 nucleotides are TGTGCCAGCAGCGCAGGACAGGCGGCATCCTACGAGCAGTACTTC. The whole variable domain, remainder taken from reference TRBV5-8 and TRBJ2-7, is EAGVTQSPTHLIKTRGQQATLRCSPISGHTSVYWYQQALGLGLQFLLWYDEGEERNRGNFPPRFSGRQFPNYSSELNVNALELEDSALYLCASSAGQAASYEQYFGPGTRLTVT.

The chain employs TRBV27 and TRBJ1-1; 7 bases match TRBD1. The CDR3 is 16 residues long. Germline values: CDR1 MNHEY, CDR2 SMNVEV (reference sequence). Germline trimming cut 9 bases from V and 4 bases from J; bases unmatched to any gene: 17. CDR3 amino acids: CARSLFGTVCRTEAFF. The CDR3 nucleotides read TGTGCCAGATCTCTCTTCGGGACAGTCTGTCGCACTGAAGCTTTCTTT.

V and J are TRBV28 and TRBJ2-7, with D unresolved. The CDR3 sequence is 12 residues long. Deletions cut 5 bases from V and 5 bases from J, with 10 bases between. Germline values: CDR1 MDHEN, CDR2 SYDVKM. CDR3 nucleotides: TGTGCCAGCAGTGATCGCTGGCACGAGCAGTACTTC. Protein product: CASSDRWHEQYF.

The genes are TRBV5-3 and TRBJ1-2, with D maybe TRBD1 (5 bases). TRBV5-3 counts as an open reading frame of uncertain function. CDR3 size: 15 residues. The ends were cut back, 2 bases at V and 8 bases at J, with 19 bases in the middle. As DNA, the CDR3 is TGTGCCAGAAGCTTCCGCGGTGGGGATTGGGGCGGCTACACCTTC. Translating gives CARSFRGGDWGGYTF.

The CDR3 region is CASSSQQGYGANVLTF. The CDR3, as DNA: TGTGCCAGCAGCTCACAGCAGGGATATGGGGCCAACGTCCTGACTTTC. The J gene is TRBJ2-6, the V gene TRBV9; maybe TRBD1 (5 bases). Trimming removed 4 bases at V and 3 bases at J, with 14 bases between. This CDR3 region has 16 residues. CDR1 and CDR2 from the germline V gene are SGDLS and YYNGEE.

The CDR3: CASSLAPSYEQYF. The CDR3, as DNA: TGTGCCAGCAGTTTAGCCCCAAGCTACGAGCAGTACTTC. This chain joins TRBV27 and TRBJ2-5, with unresolved D. The J call may be wrong; the DNA end is better matched by TRBJ2-7. Germline V gives CDR1 MNHEY, CDR2 SMNVEV (reference sequence). The CDR3 runs to 13 residues.

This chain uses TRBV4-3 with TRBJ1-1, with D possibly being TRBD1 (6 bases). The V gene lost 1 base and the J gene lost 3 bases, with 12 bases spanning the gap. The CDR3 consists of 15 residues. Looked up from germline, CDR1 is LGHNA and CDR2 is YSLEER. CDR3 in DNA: TGCGCCAGCAGCCAAGCGGACCAGGGGTACACTGAAGCTTTCTTT. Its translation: CASSQADQGYTEAFF.

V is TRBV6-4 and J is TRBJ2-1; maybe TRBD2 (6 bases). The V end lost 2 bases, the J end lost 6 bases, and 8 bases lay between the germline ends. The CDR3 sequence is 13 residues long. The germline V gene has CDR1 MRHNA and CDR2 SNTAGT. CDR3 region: CASSDMGGNEQFF. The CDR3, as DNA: TGTGCCAGCAGTGACATGGGGGGCAATGAGCAGTTCTTC.

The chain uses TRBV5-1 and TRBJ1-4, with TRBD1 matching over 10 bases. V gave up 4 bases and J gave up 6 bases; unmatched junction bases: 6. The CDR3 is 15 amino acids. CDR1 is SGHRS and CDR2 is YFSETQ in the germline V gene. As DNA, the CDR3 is TGCGCCAGCAGCGGGACAGGGGTAGTATATGAAAAACTGTTTTTT. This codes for CASSGTGVVYEKLFF.

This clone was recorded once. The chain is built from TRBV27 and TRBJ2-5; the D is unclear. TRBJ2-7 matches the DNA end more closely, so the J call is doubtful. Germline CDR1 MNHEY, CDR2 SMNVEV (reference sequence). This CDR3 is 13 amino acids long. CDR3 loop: CASRASPRYEQYF. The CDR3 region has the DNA TGTGCCAGCAGGGCAAGCCCTAGGTACGAGCAGTACTTC.

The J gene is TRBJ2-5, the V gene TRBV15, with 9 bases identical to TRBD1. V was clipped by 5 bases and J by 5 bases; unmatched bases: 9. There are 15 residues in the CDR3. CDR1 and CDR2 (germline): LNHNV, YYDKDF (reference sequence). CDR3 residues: CATSGGTGPWETQYF. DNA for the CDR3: TGTGCCACCAGCGGAGGGACAGGGCCCTGGGAGACCCAGTACTTC.

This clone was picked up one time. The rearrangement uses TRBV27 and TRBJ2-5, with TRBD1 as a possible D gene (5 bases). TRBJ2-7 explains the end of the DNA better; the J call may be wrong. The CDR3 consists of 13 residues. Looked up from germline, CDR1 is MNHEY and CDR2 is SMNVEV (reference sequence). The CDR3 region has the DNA TGTGCCAGCGGCCGACAGACAGAATACGAGCAGTACTTC. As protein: CASGRQTEYEQYF.

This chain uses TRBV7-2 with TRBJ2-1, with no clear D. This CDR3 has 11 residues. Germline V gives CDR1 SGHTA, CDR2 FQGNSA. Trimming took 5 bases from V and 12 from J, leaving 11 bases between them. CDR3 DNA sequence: TGTGCCAGCAGCCCGAGTGAAGCGCAGTTCTTC. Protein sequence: CASSPSEAQFF.

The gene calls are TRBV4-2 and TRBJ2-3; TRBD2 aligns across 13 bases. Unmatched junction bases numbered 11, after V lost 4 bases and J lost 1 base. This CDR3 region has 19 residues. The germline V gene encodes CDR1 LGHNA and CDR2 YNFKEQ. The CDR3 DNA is TGTGCCAGCAGCCTAATTACTAGCGGGAGGGGACGAGGCACAGATACGCAGTATTTT. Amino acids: CASSLITSGRGRGTDTQYF.

The CDR3 DNA is TGTGCCAGCAGTTTAGTTCTAGCGGGAGAGTACGAGCAGTACTTC. Protein sequence: CASSLVLAGEYEQYF. The chain combines TRBV27 with TRBJ2-7, with 10 bases lining up with TRBD2. This CDR3 comprises 15 residues. Germline CDR1 is MNHEY and CDR2 is SMNVEV (reference sequence). The V gene end was trimmed by 2 bases and the J gene end by 4 bases; junction bases not matched to a gene: 5.

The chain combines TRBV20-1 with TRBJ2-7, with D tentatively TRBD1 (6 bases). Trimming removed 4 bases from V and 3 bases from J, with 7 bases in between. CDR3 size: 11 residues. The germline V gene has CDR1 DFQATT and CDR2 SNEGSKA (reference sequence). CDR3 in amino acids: CSANRDYEQYF. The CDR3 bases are TGCAGTGCTAACAGGGACTACGAGCAGTACTTC.